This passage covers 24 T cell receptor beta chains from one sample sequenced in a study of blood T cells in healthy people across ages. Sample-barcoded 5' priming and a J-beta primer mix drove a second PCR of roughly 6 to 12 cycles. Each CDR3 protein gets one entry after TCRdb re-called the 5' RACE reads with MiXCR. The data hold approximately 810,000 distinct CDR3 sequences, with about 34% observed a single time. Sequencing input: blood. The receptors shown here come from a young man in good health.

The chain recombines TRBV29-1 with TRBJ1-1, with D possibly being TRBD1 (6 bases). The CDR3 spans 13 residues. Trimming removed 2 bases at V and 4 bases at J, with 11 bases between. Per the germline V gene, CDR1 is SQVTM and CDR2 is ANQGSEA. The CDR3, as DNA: TGCAGCGTTGAACAGGGGAGGAGCACTGAAGCTTTCTTT. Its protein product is CSVEQGRSTEAFF.

CDR3 protein: CASSLRRGGEETQYF. In nucleotides, the CDR3 is TGTGCCAGCAGTTTACGGCGGGGGGGCGAAGAGACCCAGTACTTC. The rearrangement uses TRBV12-3 or TRBV12-4 and TRBJ2-7; 9 nucleotides line up with TRBD2. The end of the DNA is better explained by TRBJ2-5, so the J call may be wrong. This CDR3 has 15 residues.

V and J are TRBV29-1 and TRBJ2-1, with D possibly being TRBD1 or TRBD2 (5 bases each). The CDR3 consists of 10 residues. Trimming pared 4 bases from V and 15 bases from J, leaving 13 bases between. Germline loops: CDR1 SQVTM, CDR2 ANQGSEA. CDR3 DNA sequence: TGCAGCGTTGTCGGAGAGAGGGGGTTCTTC. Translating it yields CSVVGERGFF.

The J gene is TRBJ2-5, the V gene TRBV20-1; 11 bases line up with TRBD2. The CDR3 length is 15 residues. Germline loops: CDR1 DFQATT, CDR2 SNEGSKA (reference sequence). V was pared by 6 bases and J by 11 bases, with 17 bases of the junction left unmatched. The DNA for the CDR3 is TGCAGTGCGGCAGTGGTAGCGGGGGGGCACAATGAGCAGTACTTC. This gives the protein CSAAVVAGGHNEQYF.

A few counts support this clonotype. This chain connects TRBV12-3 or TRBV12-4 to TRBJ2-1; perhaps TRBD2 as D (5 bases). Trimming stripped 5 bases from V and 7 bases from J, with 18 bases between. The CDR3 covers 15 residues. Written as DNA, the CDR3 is TGTGCCAGCAGTCCCCCCTCGGGGTTTGAAAATGAGCAGTTCTTC. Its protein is CASSPPSGFENEQFF.

The CDR3 sequence: CASSLQGAVLNTEAFF. The DNA for the CDR3 is TGTGCCAGCAGCCTCCAGGGGGCCGTTTTGAACACTGAAGCTTTCTTT. The chain couples TRBV4-2 to TRBJ1-1; TRBD1 agrees at 8 bases. The germline gives CDR1 LGHNA, CDR2 YNFKEQ. With V trimmed by 4 bases and J by 0 bases, 7 bases remained unmatched. The CDR3 is made up of 16 amino acids.

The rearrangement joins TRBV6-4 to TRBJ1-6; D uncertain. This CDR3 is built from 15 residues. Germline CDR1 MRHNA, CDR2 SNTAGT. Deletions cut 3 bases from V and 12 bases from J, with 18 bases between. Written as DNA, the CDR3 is TGTGCCAGCAGTGATGGGGATTCTAATAAGGGACCCCTCCACTTT. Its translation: CASSDGDSNKGPLHF.

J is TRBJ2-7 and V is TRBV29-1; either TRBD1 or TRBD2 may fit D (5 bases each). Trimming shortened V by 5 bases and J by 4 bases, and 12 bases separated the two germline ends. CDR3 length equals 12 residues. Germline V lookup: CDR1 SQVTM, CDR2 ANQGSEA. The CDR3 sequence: CSVWDGLYEQYF. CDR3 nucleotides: TGCAGCGTTTGGGACGGCTTGTACGAGCAGTACTTC.

The CDR3 coding sequence is TGTGCCAGCTCACCACTCGGCAGGGATGGGGCCCACGAGCAGTACTTC. As protein: CASSPLGRDGAHEQYF. This rearrangement joins TRBV18 to TRBJ2-7; possibly TRBD1 for D (5 bases). Trimming left V 1 base short and J 5 bases short, with 18 bases between. CDR1 and CDR2 (germline): KGHSH, LQKENI. The CDR3 is 16 amino acids.

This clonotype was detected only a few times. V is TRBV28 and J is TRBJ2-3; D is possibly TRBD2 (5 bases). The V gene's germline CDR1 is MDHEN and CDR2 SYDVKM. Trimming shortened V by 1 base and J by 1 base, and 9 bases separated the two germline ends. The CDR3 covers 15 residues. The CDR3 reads CASSLYRGGTDTQYF. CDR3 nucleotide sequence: TGTGCCAGCAGTTTATACCGGGGTGGCACAGATACGCAGTATTTT.

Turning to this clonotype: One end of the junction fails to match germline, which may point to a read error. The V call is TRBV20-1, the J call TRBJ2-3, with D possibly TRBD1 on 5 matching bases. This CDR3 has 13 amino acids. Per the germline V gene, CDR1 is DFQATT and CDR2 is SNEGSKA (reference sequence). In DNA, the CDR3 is TGCAGTGCTAGTCCCAGGGCTGGGGATACGAAGTATTTT. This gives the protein CSASPRAGDTKYF.

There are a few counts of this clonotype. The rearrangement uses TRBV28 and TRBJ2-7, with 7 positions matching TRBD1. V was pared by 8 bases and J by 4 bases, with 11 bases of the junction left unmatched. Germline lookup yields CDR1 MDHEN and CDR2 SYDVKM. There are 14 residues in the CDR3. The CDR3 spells CASLGTAPVYEQYF. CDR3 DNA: TGTGCCAGCCTTGGGACAGCGCCTGTGTACGAGCAGTACTTC.

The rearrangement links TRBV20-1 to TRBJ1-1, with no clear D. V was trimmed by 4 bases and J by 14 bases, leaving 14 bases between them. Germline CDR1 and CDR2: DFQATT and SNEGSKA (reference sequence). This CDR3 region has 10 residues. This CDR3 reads CSATRTTLFF. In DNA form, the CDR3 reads TGCAGTGCTACTAGAACCACCCTCTTCTTT.

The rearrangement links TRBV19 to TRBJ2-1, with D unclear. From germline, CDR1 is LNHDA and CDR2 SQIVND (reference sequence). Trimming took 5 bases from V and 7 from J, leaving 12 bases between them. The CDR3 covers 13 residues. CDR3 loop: CASSCEHRNEQFF. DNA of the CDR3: TGTGCCAGTAGTTGCGAGCATAGGAATGAGCAGTTCTTC.

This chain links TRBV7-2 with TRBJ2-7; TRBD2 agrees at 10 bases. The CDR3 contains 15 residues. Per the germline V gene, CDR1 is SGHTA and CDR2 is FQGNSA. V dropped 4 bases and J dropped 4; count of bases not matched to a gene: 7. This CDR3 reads CASSSGASGGYEQYF. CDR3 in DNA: TGTGCCAGCAGCTCAGGGGCTAGCGGGGGTTACGAGCAGTACTTC.

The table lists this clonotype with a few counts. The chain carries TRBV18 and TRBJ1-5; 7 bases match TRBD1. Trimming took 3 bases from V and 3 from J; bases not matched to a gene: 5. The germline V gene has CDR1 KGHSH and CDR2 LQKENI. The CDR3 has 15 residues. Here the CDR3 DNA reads TGTGCCAGCTCACCCCAGGGGGGAGCCAATCAGCCCCAGCATTTT. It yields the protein CASSPQGGANQPQHF. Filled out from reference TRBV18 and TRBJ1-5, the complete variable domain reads NAGVMQNPRHLVRRRGQEARLRCSPMKGHSHVYWYRQLPEEGLKFMVYLQKENIIDESGMPKERFSAEFPKEGPSILRIQQVVRGDSAAYFCASSPQGGANQPQHFGDGTRLSIL.

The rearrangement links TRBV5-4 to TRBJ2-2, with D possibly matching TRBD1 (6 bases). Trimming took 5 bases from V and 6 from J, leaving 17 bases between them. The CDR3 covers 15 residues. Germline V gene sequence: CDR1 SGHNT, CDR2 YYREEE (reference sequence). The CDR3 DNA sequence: TGTGCCAGCAGGTCACAGGGTTACAAGGCCGGGGAGCTGTTTTTT. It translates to CASRSQGYKAGELFF.

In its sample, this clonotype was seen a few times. This chain's CDR3 is CASSLGPMSSYNEQFF. The CDR3 DNA reads TGTGCCAGCAGCTTGGGACCCATGAGCTCCTACAATGAGCAGTTCTTC. The V call is TRBV5-6, the J call TRBJ2-1; D call uncertain. The CDR3 totals 16 residues. V was pared by 0 bases and J by 0 bases, with 10 bases between. Germline CDR1 and CDR2: SGHDT and YYEEEE.

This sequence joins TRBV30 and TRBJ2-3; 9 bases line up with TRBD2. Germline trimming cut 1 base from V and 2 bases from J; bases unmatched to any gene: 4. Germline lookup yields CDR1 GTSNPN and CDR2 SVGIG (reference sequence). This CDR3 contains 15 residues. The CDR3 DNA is TGTGCCTGGAGTGCCATAGCGGGGGCCACAGATACGCAGTATTTT. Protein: CAWSAIAGATDTQYF. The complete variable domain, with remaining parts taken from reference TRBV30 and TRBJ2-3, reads SQTIHQWPATLVQPVGSPLSLECTVEGTSNPNLYWYRQAAGRGLQLLFYSVGIGQISSEVPQNLSASRPQDRQFILSSKKLLLSDSGFYLCAWSAIAGATDTQYFGPGTRLTVL.

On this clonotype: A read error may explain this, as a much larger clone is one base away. The CDR3 DNA follows: TGTGCCAGCAGCCAAGAATGGGAAGAGACCCAGTTCTTC. It specifies CASSQEWEETQFF. This chain uses TRBV4-2 with TRBJ2-5; D remains ambiguous. The J call is doubtful: the DNA matches TRBJ2-1 better. CDR3 length: 13 residues. CDR1 LGHNA and CDR2 YNFKEQ come from the germline V gene.

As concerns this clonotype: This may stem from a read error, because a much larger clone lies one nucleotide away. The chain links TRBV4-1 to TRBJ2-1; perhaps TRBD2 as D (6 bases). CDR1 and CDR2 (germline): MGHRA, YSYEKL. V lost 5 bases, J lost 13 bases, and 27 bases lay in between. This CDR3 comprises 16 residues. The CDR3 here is CASSGQTSRQKETQFF. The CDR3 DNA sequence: TGCGCCAGCAGCGGCCAGACTAGTCGCCAAAAAGAGACCCAGTTCTTC.

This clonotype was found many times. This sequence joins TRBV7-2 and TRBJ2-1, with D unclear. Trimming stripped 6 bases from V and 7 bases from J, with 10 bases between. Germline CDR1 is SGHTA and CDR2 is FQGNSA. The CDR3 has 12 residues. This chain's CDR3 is CASSPSVNEQFF. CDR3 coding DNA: TGTGCCAGCAGTCCCTCAGTGAATGAGCAGTTCTTC.

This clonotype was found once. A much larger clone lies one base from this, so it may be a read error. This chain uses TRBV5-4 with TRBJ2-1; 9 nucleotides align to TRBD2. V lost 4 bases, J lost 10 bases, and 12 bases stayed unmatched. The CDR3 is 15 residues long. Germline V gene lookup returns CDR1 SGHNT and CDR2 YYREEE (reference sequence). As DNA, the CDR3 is TGTGCCAGCAGCACCCCCGGGACTAGCTTTAACGAGCAGTTCTTC. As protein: CASSTPGTSFNEQFF.

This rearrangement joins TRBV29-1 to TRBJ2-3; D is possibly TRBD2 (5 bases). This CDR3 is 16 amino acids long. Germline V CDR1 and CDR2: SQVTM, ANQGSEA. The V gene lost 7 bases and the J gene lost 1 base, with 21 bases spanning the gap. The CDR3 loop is CSALLTHAGGTDTQYF. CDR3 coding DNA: TGCAGCGCCTTGTTGACCCACGCGGGTGGCACAGATACGCAGTATTTT.